These 27 T cell receptor beta chains came from one sample sequenced in a study of T cell repertoires in cytomegalovirus infection. From the reads, TCRdb called clonotypes with MiXCR, one entry per CDR3 protein. Among about 360,000 distinct CDR3 sequences listed, 15% to 20% were seen once. The source material was PBMCs. All receptors derive from a human donor in good health (CMV status not recorded). Some clones in this sample may be carry-over from other donors' samples.

In this sample, this clonotype turned up many times. This chain joins TRBV2 and TRBJ1-1, with 8 positions matching TRBD1. CDR1 and CDR2 from the germline V gene are SNHLY and FYNNEI. The CDR3 is 11 residues long. V lost 6 bases, J lost 6 bases, and 0 bases stayed unmatched. The CDR3 nucleotides read TGTGCCAGCAGGACAGGGGCTGAAGCTTTCTTT. It codes for CASRTGAEAFF.

This clonotype was seen a few times. The genes are TRBV7-2 and TRBJ2-5; D not certain. Per germline, CDR1 SGHTA and CDR2 FQGNSA. This CDR3 region has 15 residues. The V end was cut by 0 bases, the J end by 2 bases, with 10 bases between. CDR3 in DNA: TGTGCCAGCAGCTTAGCGTCTAACTATCAAGAGACCCAGTACTTC. Amino acid sequence: CASSLASNYQETQYF.

The chain carries TRBV27 and TRBJ2-3; TRBD1 matches at 9 bases. V was pared by 6 bases and J by 3 bases, with 4 bases of the junction left unmatched. Germline-derived CDR1 and CDR2 are MNHEY and SMNVEV (reference sequence). The CDR3 extends over 14 amino acids. The CDR3 nucleotides are TGTGCCAGCAGCTGGGGGACAGGGACAGATACGCAGTATTTT. This translates into CASSWGTGTDTQYF.

V is TRBV6-6 and J is TRBJ2-1; 9 positions match TRBD1. The CDR3 runs to 17 residues. Germline V gene sequence: CDR1 MNHNY, CDR2 SVGAGI (reference sequence). Trimming removed 6 bases from V and 3 bases from J; junction bases left unmatched: 12. The CDR3 is CASRTAGTGSLYNEQFF. The DNA for the CDR3 is TGTGCCAGCAGAACCGCCGGGACAGGGTCCCTCTACAATGAGCAGTTCTTC.

In its sample, this clonotype was seen many times. The chain is built from TRBV7-2 and TRBJ2-1, with 8 bases lining up with TRBD1. Germline lookup yields CDR1 SGHTA and CDR2 FQGNSA. The ends lost 0 bases at V and 3 bases at J; junction bases unmatched: 4. This CDR3 spans 16 amino acids. The CDR3: CASSLAFGTGYNEQFF. CDR3 nucleotide sequence: TGTGCCAGCAGCTTAGCGTTCGGGACAGGCTACAATGAGCAGTTCTTC.

The chain joins TRBV12-3 or TRBV12-4 to TRBJ1-1; D remains ambiguous. Trimming removed 3 bases from V and 1 base from J, with 12 bases in between. The CDR3 sequence is 15 residues long. The CDR3 spells CASSLEERGNTEAFF. DNA for the CDR3: TGTGCCAGCAGTTTGGAGGAAAGAGGGAACACTGAAGCTTTCTTT.

Ten or more counts support this clonotype. The chain uses TRBV7-2 and TRBJ2-5; 9 nucleotides align to TRBD2. The CDR3 sequence is 16 residues long. From germline, CDR1 is SGHTA and CDR2 FQGNSA. V shed 2 bases and J 0 bases; nucleotides not matched to a gene: 4. DNA for the CDR3: TGTGCCAGCAGCTTAATCGCGGGGGGGTACCAAGAGACCCAGTACTTC. It specifies CASSLIAGGYQETQYF.

The chain carries TRBV10-3 and TRBJ1-6; no definite D call. In germline, CDR1 is ENHRY, CDR2 SYGVKD. V was shortened by 4 bases and J by 5 bases, with 6 bases between the two germline ends. The CDR3 sequence is 13 residues long. CDR3 sequence (DNA): TGTGCCATCAGTGGACGGGATAATTCACCCCTCCACTTT. Residues: CAISGRDNSPLHF.

This clonotype occurred many times. This chain joins TRBV7-8 and TRBJ2-2; D perhaps matches TRBD2 (6 bases). This CDR3 has 15 residues. Germline CDR1 reads SGHVS; CDR2 reads FQNEAQ. The V and J ends lost 11 bases and 7 bases respectively, with 23 bases between them. CDR3 amino acids: CAAGGGGQLVGELFF. The CDR3 DNA reads as TGTGCCGCCGGGGGAGGCGGACAACTTGTCGGGGAGCTGTTTTTT.

This clonotype was detected many times. This chain uses TRBV27 with TRBJ2-4; TRBD1 aligns across 8 bases. Germline V lookup: CDR1 MNHEY, CDR2 SMNVEV (reference sequence). The CDR3 is made up of 16 amino acids. The junction had 9 bases not matched to a gene; V was cut back by 5 bases and J by 3 bases. CDR3: CASSPTGGKGKNIQYF. For the CDR3, the DNA is TGTGCCAGCAGTCCCACAGGGGGGAAAGGCAAAAACATTCAGTACTTC.

This clonotype turned up a few times. The chain joins TRBV12-3 or TRBV12-4 to TRBJ2-1; possibly TRBD1 or TRBD2 for D (5 bases each). The CDR3 consists of 12 residues. V was cut by 3 bases and J by 8 bases, with 8 bases left in between. The CDR3 is CASSFGGHEQFF. The DNA for the CDR3 is TGTGCCAGCAGTTTTGGGGGACATGAGCAGTTCTTC.

This clonotype was seen repeatedly, ten times or more. Here the CDR3 DNA reads TGTGCCAGCAGCTTATGGTCCGGAGCTGAGCAGTTCTTC. Translation: CASSLWSGAEQFF. The chain couples TRBV7-8 to TRBJ2-1, with no clear D. The CDR3 loop spans 13 amino acids. Trimming left V 2 bases short and J 9 bases short, with 11 bases between. The germline CDR1 and CDR2 sequences are SGHVS and FQNEAQ.

This chain joins TRBV12-3 or TRBV12-4 and TRBJ2-7; D may be TRBD1 (6 bases). This CDR3 is 16 amino acids long. The V end lost 6 bases, the J end lost 1 base, and 19 bases lay between the germline ends. The CDR3: CASSRDTGLSSYEQYF. DNA of the CDR3: TGTGCCAGCAGCCGGGACACGGGATTGTCGTCCTACGAGCAGTACTTC.

The genes are TRBV27 and TRBJ2-7; D not resolved. The CDR3 contains 12 residues. Germline CDR1 MNHEY, CDR2 SMNVEV (reference sequence). V lost 2 bases and J lost 3, with 5 bases in between. DNA of the CDR3: TGTGCCAGCAGTTTAAACCACTACGAGCAGTACTTC. It translates to CASSLNHYEQYF.

In this sample, this clonotype turned up many times. The V call is TRBV7-2, the J call TRBJ2-2, with D possibly matching TRBD1 (6 bases). The V and J ends lost 1 base and 9 bases respectively, with 12 bases between them. Germline CDR1 and CDR2: SGHTA and FQGNSA. The CDR3 has 14 amino acids. The CDR3 nucleotides read TGTGCCAGCAGCTTAGGATTCCAGGGGCGGGAGCTGTTTTTT. This sequence encodes CASSLGFQGRELFF.

V usage is TRBV15 and J usage is TRBJ2-5; 12 nucleotides align to TRBD2. The CDR3 covers 16 residues. Trimming cost V 4 bases and J 2 bases; bases outside gene matches: 5. Germline-derived CDR1 and CDR2 are LNHNV and YYDKDF (reference sequence). CDR3 protein: CATSIGLAGSQETQYF. In nucleotides, the CDR3 is TGTGCCACCAGCATTGGACTAGCGGGGTCTCAAGAGACCCAGTACTTC.

The CDR3 DNA reads TGTGCCAGCAGCTTGAGGACAGGGAGAGGTTCCTACAATGAGCAGTTCTTC. Its protein is CASSLRTGRGSYNEQFF. The chain uses TRBV7-6 and TRBJ2-1; 8 positions agree with TRBD1. Germline values: CDR1 SGHVS, CDR2 FNYEAQ. Losses at the gene ends were 3 bases for V and 1 base for J; bases not matched to a gene: 8. There are 17 residues in the CDR3.

This clonotype was recorded at least ten times. The rearrangement links TRBV7-2 to TRBJ2-1; no reliable D call. The V end lost 0 bases, the J end lost 8 bases, and 14 bases lay between the germline ends. The CDR3 runs 15 residues. Germline assignment: CDR1 SGHTA and CDR2 FQGNSA. In DNA form, the CDR3 reads TGTGCCAGCAGCTTAGCGCTATTACCTGGGCATGAGCAGTTCTTC. This codes for CASSLALLPGHEQFF.

This clonotype was observed at least ten times. CDR3 bases: TGTGCCACCGGGAACACCGGGGAGCTGTTTTTT. It encodes CATGNTGELFF. The chain is built from TRBV6-2 or TRBV6-3 and TRBJ2-2, with unresolved D. Germline loops: CDR1 MNHEY, CDR2 SVGEGT. The CDR3 spans 11 residues. The V end lost 10 bases, the J end lost 1 base, and 4 bases lay between the germline ends.

The rearrangement joins TRBV4-2 to TRBJ1-6; tentatively, D is TRBD1 (5 bases). Germline V gives CDR1 LGHNA, CDR2 YNFKEQ. The CDR3 is made up of 15 amino acids. Trimming took 2 bases from V and 3 from J, leaving 8 bases between them. The CDR3 spells CASSQWDGYNSPLHF. Written as DNA, the CDR3 is TGTGCCAGCAGCCAATGGGACGGCTATAATTCACCCCTCCACTTT.

The chain recombines TRBV6-5 with TRBJ2-7; 9 nucleotides align to TRBD1. The CDR3 is 18 amino acids. Germline trimming cut 5 bases from V and 7 bases from J; bases unmatched to any gene: 21. Germline assignment: CDR1 MNHEY and CDR2 SVGAGI. CDR3 sequence: CASSTLARDRVAIREQYF. The DNA for the CDR3 is TGTGCCAGCAGTACCTTAGCCCGGGACAGGGTCGCGATCAGGGAGCAGTACTTC.

The V call is TRBV5-4, the J call TRBJ2-5; 9 bases are a match to TRBD2. Germline-derived CDR1 and CDR2 are SGHNT and YYREEE (reference sequence). With V trimmed by 4 bases and J by 2 bases, 3 bases remained unmatched. The CDR3 consists of 14 residues. The CDR3 spells CASSTSGGQETQYF. The CDR3 DNA reads TGTGCCAGCAGCACGAGCGGGGGGCAAGAGACCCAGTACTTC.

This clonotype was picked up a small number of times. The rearrangement uses TRBV4-2 and TRBJ1-5, with 7 bases matching TRBD1. This CDR3 region has 15 residues. The ends lost 0 bases at V and 4 bases at J; junction bases unmatched: 3. The germline V gene has CDR1 LGHNA and CDR2 YNFKEQ. Here the CDR3 reads CASSQERGQNQPQHF. The CDR3 bases are TGTGCCAGCAGCCAAGAAAGGGGGCAAAATCAGCCCCAGCATTTT.

This clonotype appeared many times. The chain combines TRBV12-3 or TRBV12-4 with TRBJ1-4; D gene unclear. This CDR3 comprises 15 residues. Trimming removed 3 bases at V and 6 bases at J, with 14 bases between. The CDR3 region is CASSFRVLADEKLFF. The CDR3 coding sequence is TGTGCCAGCAGTTTCCGGGTTCTCGCAGATGAAAAACTGTTTTTT.

This clonotype has a handful of counts. The chain is built from TRBV12-3 or TRBV12-4 and TRBJ1-1, with D unresolved. V was cut by 5 bases and J by 10 bases, with 11 bases left in between. The CDR3 runs to 11 residues. The CDR3 loop reads CASSPRGVAFF. The CDR3 bases are TGTGCCAGCAGTCCTCGTGGCGTAGCTTTCTTT.

The chain employs TRBV19 and TRBJ2-7, with 10 bases aligning to TRBD1. The trim removed 4 bases at V and 0 bases at J, leaving 3 bases unmatched. CDR1 is LNHDA, CDR2 SQIVND, per germline (reference sequence). The length of the CDR3 is 15 residues. The CDR3, as DNA: TGTGCCAGTAGTACCAGGACAGGGGGCTCCTACGAGCAGTACTTC. This gives the protein CASSTRTGGSYEQYF.

In this sample, this clonotype turned up a few times. This chain connects TRBV6-2 or TRBV6-3 to TRBJ2-5, with TRBD2 matching 9 bases. J was trimmed by 5 bases and V by 8 bases; bases with no gene match: 6. Germline V gives CDR1 MNHEY, CDR2 SVGEGT. The CDR3 contains 13 residues. The chain's CDR3 is CASGGRVMETQYF. CDR3 coding DNA: TGTGCCAGCGGCGGGAGGGTCATGGAGACCCAGTACTTC.